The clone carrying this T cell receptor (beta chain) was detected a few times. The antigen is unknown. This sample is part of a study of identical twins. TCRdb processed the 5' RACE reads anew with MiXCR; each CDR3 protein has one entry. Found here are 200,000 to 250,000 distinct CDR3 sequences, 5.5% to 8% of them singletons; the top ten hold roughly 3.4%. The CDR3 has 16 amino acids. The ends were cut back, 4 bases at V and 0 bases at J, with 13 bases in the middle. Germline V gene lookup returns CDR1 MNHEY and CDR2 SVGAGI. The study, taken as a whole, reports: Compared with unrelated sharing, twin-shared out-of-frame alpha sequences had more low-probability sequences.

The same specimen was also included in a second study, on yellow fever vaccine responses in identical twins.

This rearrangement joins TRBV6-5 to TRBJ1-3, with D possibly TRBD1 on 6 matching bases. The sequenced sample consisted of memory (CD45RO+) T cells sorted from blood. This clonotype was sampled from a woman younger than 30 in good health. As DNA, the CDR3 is TGTGCCAGCAGTTTCTCCCTACAGGGCTCTGGAAACACCATATATTTT. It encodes CASSFSLQGSGNTIYF.